The sequence of this T cell receptor (beta chain) was determined in a study of T-cell reconstitution after alpha-beta-depleted transplantation in children. This clonotype was counted at least ten times. After removal of 1 base from V and 8 bases from J, the junction contained 6 bases not matched to a gene. The CDR3 loop spans 15 amino acids. The authors prepared the TCRbeta library with unique molecular identifiers. TCRdb redid the calling of the PCR reads with MiXCR, one entry per CDR3 protein. This table has hundreds of thousands of distinct CDR3 sequences, roughly 8% appearing once. The chain links TRBV12-3 or TRBV12-4 to TRBJ1-2; 11 nucleotides align to TRBD1. The receptor comes from a male patient under 18 who had a stem cell transplant for acute lymphoblastic leukemia, so the T cells may come from the graft donor. The sample was PBMCs, mostly from graft donor cells, taken 180 days after TCRalphabeta/CD19-depleted stem cell transplant. The CDR3 DNA is TGTGCCAGCAGTTTAGGAGGGACAGGGGGAAGGGGCTACACCTTC. Protein product: CASSLGGTGGRGYTF.